This T cell receptor beta chain stems from a study of T cell responses to AZD1222 COVID-19 vaccine (dated by TCRdb to the early 2020s). A note on the overall study: AZD1222 recipients whose second dose came at about 4 weeks and those whose second dose came at about 12 weeks were combined into one group, since spike-specific TCR depth and breadth did not differ between the two schedules. TCR sequencing covered over 230 trial participants: 207 given two doses of AZD1222 and about 26 given two doses of MenACWY control vaccine. Trial participants were enrolled by age into 18-55, 56-69 and 70-plus year subgroups, with approximately 150, 30 and 60 TCR-sequenced participants respectively.

Summary of the overall study and its limitations: Participants were mostly white British, with more females than males. The authors suggested clonal diversity may have been underestimated. The 56-69-year group was small, and its depth increase did not reach significance, likely because of low power. No day 14 peak-response samples were available, so repertoires were characterized only after the peak T cell response. The whole spike protein was spanned by vaccine-associated CD4 TCRs, and dominant responses were seen in regions 160-218 and 743-854. Only six AZD1222 recipients were SARS-CoV-2 seropositive at baseline, limiting conclusions about previously exposed vaccinees. Epitopes outside the regions mutated in the B.1.351 and B.1.1.7 variants were reportedly recognized by nearly half of the unique spike-specific TCRs. Spike-specific TCR breadth and depth rose significantly after two AZD1222 doses compared with day 0 and with MenACWY recipients.

CDR1 and CDR2 are read off the germline V gene as MDHEN and SYDVKM. The CDR3 has 12 amino acids, counting the end cysteine and phenylalanine. The only DNA kept is the CDR3, 36 bases in frame from the first base. V is reduced by 5 bases and J by 3 bases, leaving a spacing of 7 bases between them. The CDR3 regions of human TCRbeta chains were analyzed by immunosequencing. The source study handled its data this way. TCRs in the repertoires were matched against a reference library of SARS-CoV-2-specific TCRs that had been generated with the MIRA antigen-specificity platform. Breadth meant the fraction of unique TCRs that were SARS-CoV-2-associated, whereas depth meant the fraction of total T cells that were SARS-CoV-2-associated. Using the MIRA data, each spike-specific TCR was assigned both to the spike region to which the TCR was reactive and to a CD4 or CD8 class. Log10-transformed breadth and depth values were compared by one-way ANOVA with Sidak's multiple comparisons tests. TCRdb limited this immuneACCESS table to in-frame rearrangements with V and J called. A share of clones is missing; checked studies link under half to unresolved V genes, and the rest is unexplained. V and J calls and clone size are given by that table; D and trimming were obtained from the DNA. The sample table lists some 150,000 clones, under 95% of them with a count of one. Jointly, the top ten make up over 15% of the sample.

This clone has only one observation. It lacks a known antigen. No qualities accompany the bases; no much larger clone lies one base away. The intended sense of this specimen's time point label: baseline before first vaccination. Samples from vaccinated people were obtained from the UK trials COV001 and COV002, which included a single-blind randomized controlled phase 2/3 trial of AZD1222 (ChAdOx1 nCoV-19) in healthy adults. For TCRbeta chain sequencing, PBMC samples from trial participants were taken at day 0 and at day 28 after the second dose. Specimen: peripheral blood, collected on day 0 of AZD1222 vaccination. The chain couples TRBV28 to TRBJ1-2, with the D segment identity uncertain. This sequence was found in an adult in good health. The nucleotide sequence reads as follows: TGTGCCAGCAGTCCCGGGGACTATGGCTACACCTTC. It specifies CASSPGDYGYTF.